The 8 T cell receptor beta chains below were found in one sample sequenced in a study of TIL therapy for anti-PD-1-resistant metastatic lung cancer. This was the immunoSEQ v3 assay. TCRdb's table, derived via immunoSEQ multiplex PCR, lists solely in-frame clones and lacks some. The sample yields about 50,000 clones, 65% to 90% seen once. Time point in this sample: pre-treatment sample, taken before nivolumab and TIL therapy. The sequencing here drew on blood, taken at baseline. These receptors all stem from a person aged 25-80 years with non-small cell lung cancer.

The rearrangement joins TRBV4-3 to TRBJ2-7, with TRBD1 matching 8 bases. CDR1 is LGHNA, CDR2 YSLEER, per germline. The CDR3 sequence is 15 residues long. Trimming at V came to 1 base and at J to 0 bases, leaving 2 bases not matched to a gene. CDR3 residues: CASSQVTGGSYEQYF. The CDR3 DNA sequence: TGCGCCAGCAGCCAAGTAACAGGGGGCTCCTACGAGCAGTACTTC.

This clone occurred once. J is TRBJ2-2 and V is TRBV4-3; D is possibly TRBD1 (5 bases). Germline loops: CDR1 LGHNA, CDR2 YSLEER. The length of the CDR3 is 14 residues. Trimming cost V 4 bases and J 5 bases, with 11 bases left between them. The CDR3 region has the DNA TGCGCCAGCAGCCCTGCAGGGTTTACCGGGGAGCTGTTTTTT. This codes for CASSPAGFTGELFF.

The chain uses TRBV7-2 and TRBJ2-7; 9 bases are a match to TRBD1. CDR3 size: 14 residues. Trimming removed 1 base from V and 6 bases from J; junction bases left unmatched: 4. In germline, CDR1 is SGHTA, CDR2 FQGNSA. CDR3 residues: CASSLGDRGIEQYF. CDR3 nucleotide sequence: TGTGCCAGCAGCTTAGGCGACAGGGGGATCGAGCAGTACTTC. The full variable domain, in which reference TRBV7-2 and TRBJ2-7 provide the parts outside the CDR3, is GAGVSQSPSNKVTEKGKDVELRCDPISGHTALYWYRQSLGQGLEFLIYFQGNSAPDKSGLPSDRFSAERTGGSVSTLTIQRTQQEDSAVYLCASSLGDRGIEQYFGPGTRLTVT.

The chain couples TRBV19 to TRBJ2-2, with D tentatively TRBD2 (5 bases). The V end lost 5 bases, the J end lost 6 bases, and 13 bases lay between the germline ends. Germline V gene lookup returns CDR1 LNHDA and CDR2 SQIVND (reference sequence). The CDR3 consists of 14 residues. CDR3 nucleotides: TGTGCCAGTAGTGGGAGCCCCCTCCCCGGGGAGCTGTTTTTT. Protein product: CASSGSPLPGELFF.

The chain links TRBV5-5 to TRBJ2-3; D ambiguous. Trimming removed 0 bases from V and 5 bases from J, with 10 bases in between. CDR1 is SGHKS, CDR2 YYEKEE, per germline (reference sequence). This CDR3 contains 14 residues. This CDR3 reads CASSLGQSGDTQYF. The CDR3 coding sequence is TGTGCCAGCAGCTTGGGTCAATCAGGAGATACGCAGTATTTT.

The V call is TRBV27, the J call TRBJ2-7, with a weak D call TRBD1 (7 bases). CDR3 size: 13 residues. V gave up 8 bases and J gave up 0 bases, with 11 bases separating them. CDR1 is MNHEY and CDR2 is SMNVEV in the germline V gene (reference sequence). CDR3 nucleotide sequence: TGTGCCAGCTCAGGGGGGACCTCCTACGAGCAGTACTTC. Protein sequence: CASSGGTSYEQYF.

The V call is TRBV6-5, the J call TRBJ2-1; 13 bases map to TRBD2. CDR1 is MNHEY, CDR2 SVGAGI, per germline. The CDR3 runs to 16 residues. After removal of 1 base from V and 4 bases from J, the junction contained 1 base not matched to a gene. The CDR3 DNA reads TGTGCCAGCAGTTACTGGACTAGCGGGAGTTACAATGAGCAGTTCTTC. It translates to CASSYWTSGSYNEQFF.

The chain is built from TRBV6-2 or TRBV6-3 and TRBJ2-3, with no clear D. V dropped 2 bases and J dropped 3 bases, with 15 bases sitting between them. The CDR3 is 16 residues long. CDR1 and CDR2 from the germline V gene are MNHEY and SVGEGT. CDR3 protein: CASSYEVGSQTDTQYF. CDR3 bases: TGTGCCAGCAGTTACGAAGTGGGTAGTCAGACAGATACGCAGTATTTT.